Each of the 17 T cell receptor beta chains below was sequenced from the same sample in a study of spatial heterogeneity in lung cancer. TCRdb reanalysed the 5' RACE reads using MiXCR and keeps one entry per CDR3 protein. Of about 21,000 distinct CDR3 sequences listed, roughly 4.2% are singletons. Noted time point: sample taken at primary tumor resection. No cell sorting; template was whole RNA from tumor, lung tissue or PBMC. The starting material was PBMCs, obtained at surgery. These receptors came from a male donor with early-stage non-small cell lung cancer.

This clonotype was observed at least ten times. The rearrangement uses TRBV3-1 and TRBJ1-3; D is ambiguous. The V gene's germline CDR1 is LGHDT and CDR2 YNNKEL (reference sequence). Trimming stripped 2 bases from V and 8 bases from J, with 7 bases between. This CDR3 is 12 amino acids long. The CDR3 loop reads CASSQTRDTIYF. The CDR3 DNA follows: TGTGCCAGCAGCCAAACCCGGGACACCATATATTTT.

This clonotype was seen a handful of times. The chain carries TRBV29-1 and TRBJ2-7; 10 bases map to TRBD1. Germline CDR1 and CDR2: SQVTM and ANQGSEA. The CDR3 has 14 residues. The CDR3 reads CSFTLGQGTYEQYF. The CDR3 DNA follows: TGCAGTTTTACTTTGGGACAGGGGACCTACGAGCAGTACTTC.

The J gene is TRBJ1-1, the V gene TRBV29-1; D perhaps matches TRBD1 (6 bases). The CDR3 has 14 residues. The germline V gene encodes CDR1 SQVTM and CDR2 ANQGSEA. With 6 bases removed from V and 5 bases from J, the gap between germline ends came to 19 bases. The CDR3 reads CSVGGQGGSTEAFF. The DNA for the CDR3 is TGCAGCGTAGGGGGGCAAGGCGGGTCGACTGAAGCTTTCTTT.

This clonotype was detected ten times or more. The chain combines TRBV5-4 with TRBJ2-1; no clear D gene. This CDR3 has 15 residues. V was cut by 7 bases and J by 0 bases, with 14 bases left in between. Germline assignment: CDR1 SGHNT and CDR2 YYREEE (reference sequence). CDR3 in DNA: TGTGCCAGCGGCCACCCGGAGAGCTCCTACAATGAGCAGTTCTTC. Amino acid sequence: CASGHPESSYNEQFF.

V usage is TRBV5-4 and J usage is TRBJ2-2; D might be TRBD1 (6 bases). In germline, CDR1 is SGHNT, CDR2 YYREEE (reference sequence). V was clipped by 0 bases and J by 7 bases, with 10 bases between them. This CDR3 has 14 residues. CDR3 loop: CASSLGGPGGELFF. CDR3 nucleotides: TGTGCCAGCAGCTTGGGGGGGCCCGGCGGGGAGCTGTTTTTT.

This clonotype was counted only a few times. V usage is TRBV2 and J usage is TRBJ2-3, with D tentatively TRBD1 (6 bases). Trimming cost V 3 bases and J 4 bases, with 11 bases left between them. The CDR3 contains 14 residues. Looked up from germline, CDR1 is SNHLY and CDR2 is FYNNEI. CDR3 DNA sequence: TGTGCCAGCAGTGAGCAGGGGACGGCAGATACGCAGTATTTT. Protein: CASSEQGTADTQYF.

This clonotype has a count of ten or more. This chain joins TRBV7-2 and TRBJ2-3; D is perhaps TRBD1 or TRBD2 (5 bases each). Trimming stripped 6 bases from V and 5 bases from J, with 12 bases between. Germline CDR1 and CDR2: SGHTA and FQGNSA. The CDR3 consists of 13 residues. CDR3 sequence (DNA): TGTGCCAGCAGTCTAACGGGGCAAGATACGCAGTATTTT. It specifies CASSLTGQDTQYF.

This clonotype was recorded at least ten times. The chain uses TRBV29-1 and TRBJ1-2; D is unresolved. Germline V gene lookup returns CDR1 SQVTM and CDR2 ANQGSEA. The V end was cut by 2 bases, the J end by 1 base, with 5 bases between. This CDR3 contains 12 residues. The CDR3: CSVERNNYGYTF. In DNA, the CDR3 is TGCAGCGTTGAAAGGAATAACTATGGCTACACCTTC.

At least ten counts were recorded for this clonotype. This chain connects TRBV2 to TRBJ1-3; D is unresolved. This CDR3 has 12 residues. Germline CDR1 reads SNHLY; CDR2 reads FYNNEI. Trimming stripped 0 bases from V and 7 bases from J, with 4 bases between. The CDR3 loop is CASSEAPNTIYF. The CDR3 DNA follows: TGTGCCAGCAGTGAAGCGCCGAACACCATATATTTT.

This clonotype was counted ten times or more. The V gene is TRBV9, the J gene TRBJ1-5; perhaps TRBD1 as D (6 bases). The CDR3 consists of 14 residues. The V gene's germline CDR1 is SGDLS and CDR2 YYNGEE. The V and J ends lost 0 bases and 9 bases respectively, with 13 bases between them. The CDR3 here is CASSVGAGVTPQHF. The DNA for the CDR3 is TGTGCCAGCAGCGTAGGGGCAGGGGTGACGCCCCAGCATTTT.

This clonotype ranks as medium-sized. The chain has TRBV27 and TRBJ1-2; tentatively, D is TRBD1 (5 bases). CDR1 MNHEY and CDR2 SMNVEV come from the germline V gene (reference sequence). This CDR3 has 15 amino acids. Trimming took 3 bases from V and 0 from J, leaving 11 bases between them. CDR3 protein: CASSFNRLSNYGYTF. CDR3 nucleotide sequence: TGTGCCAGCAGTTTTAACAGGTTGTCTAACTATGGCTACACCTTC.

This clonotype was counted at least ten times. The rearrangement links TRBV30 to TRBJ2-7, with D uncertain. This CDR3 region has 12 residues. From germline, CDR1 is GTSNPN and CDR2 SVGIG (reference sequence). Trimming left V 0 bases short and J 3 bases short, with 6 bases between. The CDR3 region has the DNA TGTGCCTGGAGTGTAGCCGTCTACGAGCAGTACTTC. Translated: CAWSVAVYEQYF. The variable domain in full, with the rest retrieved from reference TRBV30 and TRBJ2-7, is SQTIHQWPATLVQPVGSPLSLECTVEGTSNPNLYWYRQAAGRGLQLLFYSVGIGQISSEVPQNLSASRPQDRQFILSSKKLLLSDSGFYLCAWSVAVYEQYFGPGTRLTVT.

This clonotype appeared many times. This chain uses TRBV12-3 or TRBV12-4 with TRBJ1-1; D is ambiguous. The V end lost 3 bases, the J end lost 7 bases, and 9 bases lay between the germline ends. The CDR3 has 12 amino acids. CDR3 loop: CASSFNIIEAFF. The CDR3 DNA sequence: TGTGCCAGCAGTTTCAATATTATTGAAGCTTTCTTT.

This clonotype was detected ten times or more. V usage is TRBV4-3 and J usage is TRBJ2-2; no firm D call. V gave up 4 bases and J gave up 4 bases, with 16 bases separating them. Per the germline V gene, CDR1 is LGHNA and CDR2 is YSLEER. This CDR3 is built from 16 residues. The CDR3 bases are TGCGCCAGCAGCCCCAAGTTCCTAGGATTCACCGGGGAGCTGTTTTTT. Protein: CASSPKFLGFTGELFF.

The chain combines TRBV29-1 with TRBJ2-3; unclear D gene. This CDR3 comprises 13 residues. Per the germline V gene, CDR1 is SQVTM and CDR2 is ANQGSEA. V lost 4 bases and J 12 bases, leaving 20 bases between the germline ends. The CDR3, as DNA: TGCAGCGTTGTCGCCTTGATTGCCGCGACCCAGTATTTT. Encoded protein: CSVVALIAATQYF.

V and J are TRBV5-5 and TRBJ2-3; 8 bases are shared with TRBD1. There are 15 residues in the CDR3. Germline V gives CDR1 SGHKS, CDR2 YYEKEE (reference sequence). V lost 5 bases to trimming and J lost 1 base; unmatched junction nucleotides: 6. CDR3 sequence (DNA): TGTGCCAGCAGTTCAGGGGGCCGTGGCACAGATACGCAGTATTTT. Amino acids: CASSSGGRGTDTQYF.

This clonotype was recorded many times. CDR3 region: CASSPYQGMADGYTF. The CDR3 DNA reads as TGTGCCAGCAGTCCCTACCAGGGGATGGCTGATGGCTACACCTTC. The chain is built from TRBV27 and TRBJ1-2, with D perhaps matching TRBD1 (6 bases). The CDR3 is 15 residues long. The germline gives CDR1 MNHEY, CDR2 SMNVEV (reference sequence). V lost 5 bases to trimming and J lost 6 bases, with 19 bases between them.